The rows below give T cell receptor beta chains drawn from one sample of a study of radiotherapy plus CTLA-4 blockade in lung cancer. Repertoires were generated with immunoSEQ multiplex PCR, while TCRdb's copy carries only in-frame clones and drops some. The sample includes 110,000 or so clones, about four fifths of them seen just once. The specimen was peripheral blood, collected from a patient treated with radiotherapy plus ipilimumab. The receptors come from a human donor with non-small cell lung cancer who had a partial response to radiotherapy plus ipilimumab. The CDR3 runs from the conserved cysteine through the conserved F or W. Each record gives: clone size, J gene, D gene, V gene, CDR3 DNA, CDR3 protein. The D gene is left open where the match is weak. Expanded clones get a size class; other rows say once, few or many, or leave the size out.

NA,TRBJ2-1,TRBD2,TRBV10-3,TGTGCCACCTCACTAGCGGGAGATGAGGGGAGGTTCTTC,CATSLAGDEGRFF
NA,TRBJ2-2,NA,TRBV4-1,TGCGCCAGCAGCCACCCATACAGGGAAACCGGGGAGCTGTTTTTT,CASSHPYRETGELFF
NA,TRBJ1-3,NA,TRBV18,TGTGCCAGCTCCCTACGGGGAGAGGTATCTGGAAACACCATATATTTT,CASSLRGEVSGNTIYF
NA,TRBJ1-5,NA,TRBV4-1,TGCGCCAGCAGCCAAGGGCTCCGTGGCAATCAGCCCCAGCATTTT,CASSQGLRGNQPQHF
NA,TRBJ1-4,TRBD1,TRBV6-5,TGTGCCAGCAGTTCAGGGACAGGAGGGGATGAAAAACTGTTTTTT,CASSSGTGGDEKLFF
NA,TRBJ2-1,NA,TRBV15,TGTGCCACCAGCAGCGCGGGACTCCGAAACTCGCAGTTCTTC,CATSSAGLRNSQFF
NA,TRBJ1-4,TRBD1,TRBV5-1,TGCGCCAGCAGCACAAGGACAGGGGGAGCTACGAGTAATGAAAAACTGTTTTTT,CASSTRTGGATSNEKLFF
NA,TRBJ1-2,NA,TRBV4-2,TGTGCCAGCAGCCAGGGAGCCTATGGCTACACCTTC,CASSQGAYGYTF
NA,TRBJ2-1,TRBD2,TRBV5-1,TGCGCCAGCAGCTTGGTTTCTTTCCCCCGGGGGGAATCATTGGATGAGCAGTTCTTC,CASSLVSFPRGESLDEQFF
NA,TRBJ2-5,NA,TRBV27,TGTGCCAGCAGTATCCGGACTGATCAAGAGACCCAGTACTTC,CASSIRTDQETQYF
NA,TRBJ1-5,TRBD1,TRBV6-6,TGTGCCGGCAGTCCCCCGGACAGGCTCAATCAGCCCCAGCATTTT,CAGSPPDRLNQPQHF
few,TRBJ1-5,NA,TRBV29-1,TGCAGCGTGGCATTGACAGGCAATAGCAATCAGCCCCAGCATTTT,CSVALTGNSNQPQHF
few,TRBJ2-7,NA,TRBV14,TGTGCCAGCAGCCAATGGCAGGGGAATGCCGAGCAGTACTTC,CASSQWQGNAEQYF
NA,TRBJ2-1,TRBD1,TRBV13,TGTGCCAGCAGCCTGAGACAGGGCTCCTACAATGAGCAGTTCTTC,CASSLRQGSYNEQFF
NA,TRBJ2-2,TRBD2,TRBV5-4,TGTGCCAGCAGCGCCGGACTAGCGGGAGATACCGGGGAGCTGTTTTTT,CASSAGLAGDTGELFF
NA,TRBJ1-2,NA,TRBV28,TGTGCCAGCAGCGGCGGGGACCCGCATAACTATGGCTACACCTTC,CASSGGDPHNYGYTF
NA,TRBJ2-1,NA,TRBV5-4,TGTGCCAGCAGCCCGGCCAGGGTTAGTGAGCAGTTCTTC,CASSPARVSEQFF
NA,TRBJ2-1,TRBD2,TRBV9,TGTGCCAGCAATCGACTAGCGGGAGCCACATCGAGCTCCTACAATGAGCAGTTCTTC,CASNRLAGATSSSYNEQFF
NA,TRBJ1-4,TRBD1,TRBV28,TGTGCCAGCCAAGGGGGCACTAATGAAAAACTGTTTTTT,CASQGGTNEKLFF
NA,TRBJ2-7,TRBD2,TRBV6-5,TGTGCCAGCAGTTACTATTTCGGGAGGGAAGACGAGCAGTACTTC,CASSYYFGREDEQYF
NA,TRBJ1-6,TRBD1,TRBV4-1,TGCGCCAGCAGCCCCGGACAGGTCGCATCACCCCTCCACTTT,CASSPGQVASPLHF
NA,TRBJ2-7,TRBD2,TRBV2,TGTGCCAGCAGGACTAGCGGGAGAGGATCCTACGAGCAGTACTTC,CASRTSGRGSYEQYF
NA,TRBJ2-3,NA,TRBV27,TGTGCCAGCAGTTCCCAACGGACAAAATTGTATTTT,CASSSQRTKLYF
NA,TRBJ2-3,NA,TRBV4-2,TGTGCCAGCAGCCTCTATACAGGGGATACGCAGTATTTT,CASSLYTGDTQYF
NA,TRBJ1-2,TRBD1,TRBV6-1,TGTGCCAGCATTATCGGGACAGATTATGGCTACACCTTC,CASIIGTDYGYTF
once,TRBJ2-7,NA,TRBV6-5,TGTGCCAGCAGTTACTCTCCAGAAACCTACGAGCAGTACTTC,CASSYSPETYEQYF
NA,TRBJ2-5,NA,TRBV18,TGTGCCAGCTCACCGGACTTATTAAAGACCCAGTACTTC,CASSPDLLKTQYF
few,TRBJ1-1,NA,TRBV11-2,TGTGCCAGCAGCTTAGATCTTCGGTCTACAGCTTTCTTT,CASSLDLRSTAFF
NA,TRBJ2-2,NA,TRBV6-1,TGTGCCAGCAACAGGAGGGAGGTCGGGGAGCTGTTTTTT,CASNRREVGELFF
NA,TRBJ1-2,NA,TRBV10-1,TGCGCCAGCAGTGTGAAGTCGGCGGGCAGTTCTAACTATGGCTACACCTTC,CASSVKSAGSSNYGYTF
NA,TRBJ2-2,NA,TRBV11-2,TGTGCCAGCAGCTTGTGGGACTGGGGCACCGGGGAGCTGTTTTTT,CASSLWDWGTGELFF
few,TRBJ2-7,NA,TRBV28,TGTGCCAGCAGTTTATGGGCCGCGGGACGGGCCTACGAGCAGTACTTC,CASSLWAAGRAYEQYF
NA,TRBJ2-7,NA,TRBV7-6,TGTGCCAGCAGCCGAACGGGACTTGGGACCTACGAGCAGTACTTC,CASSRTGLGTYEQYF
NA,TRBJ1-1,TRBD1,TRBV5-1,TGCGCCAGCAGCCCCGGGACAGGGAACACTGAAGCTTTCTTT,CASSPGTGNTEAFF
NA,TRBJ1-1,NA,TRBV7-9,TGTGCCAGCAGCCGCGATACAGGGGCTTTCTTT,CASSRDTGAFF
NA,TRBJ2-7,NA,TRBV7-8,TGTGCCAGCAGTCAAATGAGACAGCCAGACTACGAGCAGTACTTC,CASSQMRQPDYEQYF
NA,TRBJ2-7,NA,TRBV5-1,TGCGCCAGCAGCTTACAGTCGGACGAGCAGTACTTC,CASSLQSDEQYF